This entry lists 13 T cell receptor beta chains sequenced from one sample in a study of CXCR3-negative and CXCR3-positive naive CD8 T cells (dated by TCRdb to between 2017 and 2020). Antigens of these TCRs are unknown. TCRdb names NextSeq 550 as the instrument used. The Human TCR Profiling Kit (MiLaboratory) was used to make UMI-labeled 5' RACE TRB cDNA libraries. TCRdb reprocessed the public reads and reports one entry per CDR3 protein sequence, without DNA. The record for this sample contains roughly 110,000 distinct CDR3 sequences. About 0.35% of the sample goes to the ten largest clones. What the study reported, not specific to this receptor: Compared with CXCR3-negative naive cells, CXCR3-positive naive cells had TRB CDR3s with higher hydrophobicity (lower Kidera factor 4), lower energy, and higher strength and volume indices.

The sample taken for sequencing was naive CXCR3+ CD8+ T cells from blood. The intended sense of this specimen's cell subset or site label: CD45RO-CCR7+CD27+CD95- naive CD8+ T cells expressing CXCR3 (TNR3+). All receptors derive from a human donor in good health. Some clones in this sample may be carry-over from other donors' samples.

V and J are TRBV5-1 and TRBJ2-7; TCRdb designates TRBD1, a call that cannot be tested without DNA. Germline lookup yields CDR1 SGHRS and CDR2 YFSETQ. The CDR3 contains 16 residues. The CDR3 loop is CASSSGQGLTFYEQYF.

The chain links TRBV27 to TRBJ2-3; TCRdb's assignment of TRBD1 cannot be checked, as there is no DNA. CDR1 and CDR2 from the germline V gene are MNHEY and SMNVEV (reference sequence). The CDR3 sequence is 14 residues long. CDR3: CASSPGLAVDTQHF.

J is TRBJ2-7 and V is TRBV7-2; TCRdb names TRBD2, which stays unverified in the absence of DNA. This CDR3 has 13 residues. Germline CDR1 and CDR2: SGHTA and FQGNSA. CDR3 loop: CASSETQLAENYF.

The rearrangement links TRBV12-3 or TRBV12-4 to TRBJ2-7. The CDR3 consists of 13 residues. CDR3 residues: CASSPANSYEQYF.

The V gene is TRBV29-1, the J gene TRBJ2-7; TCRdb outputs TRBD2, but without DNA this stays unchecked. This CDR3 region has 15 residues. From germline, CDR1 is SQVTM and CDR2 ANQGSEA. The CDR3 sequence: CSVEIAGVFSYEQYF.

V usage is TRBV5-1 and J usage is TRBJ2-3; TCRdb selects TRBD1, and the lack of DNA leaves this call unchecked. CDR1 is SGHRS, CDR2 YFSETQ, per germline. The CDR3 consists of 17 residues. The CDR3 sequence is CASSLRVRDRVLDTQYF.

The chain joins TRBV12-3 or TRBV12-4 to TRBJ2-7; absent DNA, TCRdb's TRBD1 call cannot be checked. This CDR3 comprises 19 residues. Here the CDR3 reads CASRGFLGTGDLIRYEQYF.

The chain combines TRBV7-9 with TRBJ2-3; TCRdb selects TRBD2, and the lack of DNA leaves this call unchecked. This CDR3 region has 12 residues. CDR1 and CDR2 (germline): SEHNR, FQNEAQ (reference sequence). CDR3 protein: CASSSPANTQYF.

CDR3 sequence reads: CASSLDSAGDGEQFF. The rearrangement uses TRBV5-1 and TRBJ2-1; TCRdb's D call, TRBD1, is unchecked because there is no DNA. This CDR3 is 15 amino acids long. From germline, CDR1 is SGHRS and CDR2 YFSETQ. The variable domain in full, completed from reference TRBV5-1 and TRBJ2-1, reads KAGVTQTPRYLIKTRGQQVTLSCSPISGHRSVSWYQQTPGQGLQFLFEYFSETQRNKGNFPGRFSGRQFSNSRSEMNVSTLELGDSALYLCASSLDSAGDGEQFFGPGTRLTVL.

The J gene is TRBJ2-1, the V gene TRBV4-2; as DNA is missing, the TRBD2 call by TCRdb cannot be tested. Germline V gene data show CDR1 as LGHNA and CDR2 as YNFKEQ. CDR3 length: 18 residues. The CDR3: CASSQDGASGGYYNEQFF.

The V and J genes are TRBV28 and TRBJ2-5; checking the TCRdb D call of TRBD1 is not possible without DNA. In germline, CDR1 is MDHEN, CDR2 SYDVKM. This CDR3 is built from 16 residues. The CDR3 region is CASSVPGQPGGETQYF.

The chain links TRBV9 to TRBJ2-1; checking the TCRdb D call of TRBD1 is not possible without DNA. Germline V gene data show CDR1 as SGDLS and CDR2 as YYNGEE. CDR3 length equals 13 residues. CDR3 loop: CASSGRDYNEQFF.

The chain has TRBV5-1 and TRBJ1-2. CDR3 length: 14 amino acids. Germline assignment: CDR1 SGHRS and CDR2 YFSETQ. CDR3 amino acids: CASSPDTPNYGYTF.